The clone carrying this T cell receptor (beta chain) was seen only a few times. This entry comes from a study of cytomegalovirus exposure and HLA in healthy donors. Germline V gene lookup returns CDR1 MNHEY and CDR2 SVGAGI. V shed 2 bases and J shed 3 bases, with 9 bases lying between them. The CDR3 loop spans 14 amino acids. Though probably carrying unrecorded immune exposures, donors were nominally healthy at sampling. The PCR employed 60 Vbeta primers together with 13 Jbeta primers. Profiling relied on immunoSEQ multiplex PCR, and the TCRdb table lists in-frame clones only, not all of them. The repertoire includes 170,000 or so clones, about 80% of them detected once, and 4.8% sits in the top ten.

The sample taken for sequencing was PBMCs. The chain links TRBV6-5 to TRBJ2-3; D is unresolved. This TCR was recovered from a man younger than 35 in good health and CMV-seronegative. CDR3 sequence reads: CASSYEATTDTQYF. CDR3 nucleotides: TGTGCCAGCAGTTACGAGGCAACAACAGATACGCAGTATTTT.